Detailed here is one T cell receptor (beta chain). Its antigen is unknown. The data are from a study of radiotherapy plus CTLA-4 blockade in lung cancer. Study details: Objective responses were observed in 15% to 20% of patients, and disease control was achieved by 30% to 35%.

The ends were cut back, 9 bases at V and 5 bases at J, with 20 bases in the middle. This CDR3 has 15 residues. Germline V CDR1 and CDR2: SNHLY, FYNNEI. Notes on the study in general: Once radiotherapy plus ipilimumab had been given, TCR clones derived from tumor expanded in blood.

Clones were sequenced by immunoSEQ multiplex PCR, and TCRdb holds only the in-frame ones, with some missing. The data show 90,000 to 130,000 clones, roughly 80% seen once. This specimen consisted of peripheral blood, obtained from a patient treated with radiotherapy plus ipilimumab. The chain has TRBV2 and TRBJ1-5; a weak D match, TRBD1 (6 bases). The receptor was isolated from a human donor with non-small cell lung cancer that progressed on radiotherapy plus ipilimumab. Some clones in this sample may be carry-over from other donors' samples. The CDR3 nucleotides are TGTGCCAGTGGCCAGGGGAGCATCAGGGATCAGCCCCAGCATTTT. Residues: CASGQGSIRDQPQHF.